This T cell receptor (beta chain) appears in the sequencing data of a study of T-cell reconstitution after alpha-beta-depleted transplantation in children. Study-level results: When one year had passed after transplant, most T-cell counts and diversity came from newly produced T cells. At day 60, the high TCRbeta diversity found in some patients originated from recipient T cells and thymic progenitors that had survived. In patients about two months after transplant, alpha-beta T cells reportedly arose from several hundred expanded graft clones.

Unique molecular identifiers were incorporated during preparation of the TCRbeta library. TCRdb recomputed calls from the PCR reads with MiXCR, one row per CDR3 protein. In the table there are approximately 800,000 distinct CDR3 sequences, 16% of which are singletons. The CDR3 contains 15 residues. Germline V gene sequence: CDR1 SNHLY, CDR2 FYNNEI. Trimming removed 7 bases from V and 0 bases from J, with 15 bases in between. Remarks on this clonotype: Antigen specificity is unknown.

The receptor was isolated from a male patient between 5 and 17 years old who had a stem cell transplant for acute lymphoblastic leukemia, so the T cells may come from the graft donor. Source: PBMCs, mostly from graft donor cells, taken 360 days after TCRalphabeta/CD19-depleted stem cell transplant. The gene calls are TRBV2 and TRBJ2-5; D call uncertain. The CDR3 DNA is TGTGCCAGCAAACGCGAGGCAGTGAACCAAGAGACCCAGTACTTC. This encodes CASKREAVNQETQYF. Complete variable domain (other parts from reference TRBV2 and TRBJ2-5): EPEVTQTPSHQVTQMGQEVILRCVPISNHLYFYWYRQILGQKVEFLVSFYNNEISEKSEIFDDQFSVERPDGSNFTLKIRSTKLEDSAMYFCASKREAVNQETQYFGPGTRLLVL.